This entry lists 21 T cell receptor beta chains sequenced from one sample in a study of CD8+CD57+ T cells in acquired aplastic anemia (dated by TCRdb to between 2018 and 2020). For sequencing, an Illumina HiSeq 2000 was employed. Genomic DNA served as template for TCR beta VDJ combination and CDR3 sequence profiling. TCRdb took the public reads, trimmed them with fastp at Q25, ran MiXCR for clone calling and kept in-frame beta chains. Under each unique CDR3 protein, matching rows form one entry showing the most common genes and DNA. For this sample there are hundreds of thousands of distinct CDR3 sequences; roughly 64% appear just once. The ten top clones hold around 4% of the sample. Sequencing was performed on sorted CD4+, CD8+, or CD8+CD57+ T cells (not recorded which) from PBMCs. Every receptor here comes from a human donor in good health, serving as a control.

A remark on this clonotype: Relative to the germline gene, one junction end is altered; a read error may explain this. This chain uses TRBV19 with TRBJ1-2, with TRBD1 matching over 9 bases. Germline CDR1 is LNHDA and CDR2 is SQIVND (reference sequence). This CDR3 is built from 15 residues. The CDR3 coding sequence is TGTGCCAGTAGTCATCGTCCGGGACAGGGTTTTGGCTACACCTTT. Amino acids: CASSHRPGQGFGYTF.

This chain connects TRBV25-1 to TRBJ2-7, with unresolved D. This CDR3 has 15 amino acids. The germline CDR1 and CDR2 sequences are MGHDK and SYGVNS. Trimming took off 6 bases at V and 3 bases at J, with 18 bases between the two ends. CDR3 sequence: CASSPRSLGSYEQYF. The CDR3 DNA follows: TGTGCCAGCAGCCCCCGTTCCCTAGGAAGCTACGAGCAGTACTTC.

The chain carries TRBV7-2 and TRBJ2-1; D perhaps matches TRBD1 (6 bases). Between the trimmed V and J ends, which lost 5 bases and 8 bases, there was a span of 25 bases. This CDR3 has 17 amino acids. Looked up from germline, CDR1 is SGHTA and CDR2 is FQGNSA. The CDR3 nucleotides read TGTGCCAGCAGCGTAAAGGGGGATAACTACTACTATGATGAGCAGTTCTTC. Amino acid sequence: CASSVKGDNYYYDEQFF. Supplemented by reference TRBV7-2 and TRBJ2-1, the full variable domain reads GAGVSQSPSNKVTEKGKDVELRCDPISGHTALYWYRQSLGQGLEFLIYFQGNSAPDKSGLPSDRFSAERTGGSVSTLTIQRTQQEDSAVYLCASSVKGDNYYYDEQFFGPGTRLTVL.

V is TRBV10-3 and J is TRBJ1-1; D perhaps matches TRBD1 (5 bases). This CDR3 has 13 amino acids. V lost 4 bases and J lost 4, with 10 bases in between. Germline lookup yields CDR1 ENHRY and CDR2 SYGVKD. CDR3 coding DNA: TGTGCCATCAGTGTACCGGGGGGCACTGAAGCTTTCTTT. This sequence encodes CAISVPGGTEAFF.

The chain combines TRBV7-2 with TRBJ2-7; D may match TRBD1 or TRBD2 (6 bases each). The V end lost 5 bases, the J end lost 12 bases, and 26 bases lay between the germline ends. Per germline, CDR1 SGHTA and CDR2 FQGNSA. The CDR3 runs 15 residues. The CDR3 bases are TGTGCCAGCAGCCCCCGGAGGGGGTCGGGAGCTACGCTGTACTTC. This translates into CASSPRRGSGATLYF.

The genes are TRBV12-3 or TRBV12-4 and TRBJ1-2, with 7 bases aligning to TRBD1. Trimming at V came to 6 bases and at J to 2 bases, leaving 3 bases not matched to a gene. The CDR3 extends over 13 amino acids. The CDR3 coding sequence is TGTGCCAGCAGGGGGGGACAGAACTATGGCTACACCTTC. Its translation is CASRGGQNYGYTF.

Points on this clonotype: The conserved final phenylalanine or tryptophan is absent from the CDR3, which likely points to a read error. The chain employs TRBV9 and TRBJ1-6; D is unclear. In germline, CDR1 is SGDLS, CDR2 YYNGEE. This CDR3 spans 13 amino acids. V was shortened by 0 bases and J by 16 bases, with 14 bases between the two germline ends. DNA for the CDR3: TGTGCCAGCAGCGTAGGCGGCTGTTCCCATCTCCACATT. Its protein product is CASSVGGCSHLHI.

Of note for this clonotype: This likely comes from a read error, as the CDR3 has no conserved phenylalanine or tryptophan at its end. The limits of the CDR3 on the DNA are not certain, so only TCRdb's listed CDR3 is given. This rearrangement joins TRBV7-3 to TRBJ1-1. The CDR3 contains 13 residues when both ends are counted. Germline loops: CDR1 SGHTA, CDR2 FQGTGA. The CDR3 sequence: CASSLTGDPSPLH.

The J gene is TRBJ1-2, the V gene TRBV10-3, with D unclear. The CDR3 sequence is 17 residues long. V was trimmed by 0 bases and J by 0 bases, leaving 14 bases between them. Germline assignment: CDR1 ENHRY and CDR2 SYGVKD. CDR3 amino acids: CAISESPGRGANYGYTF. The CDR3 DNA sequence: TGTGCCATCAGTGAGTCCCCCGGGCGGGGAGCTAACTATGGCTACACCTTC.

The chain links TRBV9 to TRBJ1-5; D call uncertain. V gave up 1 base and J gave up 14 bases, with 22 bases separating them. Per germline, CDR1 SGDLS and CDR2 YYNGEE. The CDR3 is made up of 15 amino acids. CDR3 protein: CASSVQTATNTQEHF. The CDR3, as DNA: TGTGCCAGCAGCGTACAAACAGCTACGAACACTCAAGAGCATTTT.

On this clonotype: The junction shows a germline mismatch at one end, possibly a read error. This sequence joins TRBV7-7 and TRBJ2-3, with TRBD2 as a possible D gene (6 bases). CDR3 length equals 15 residues. Germline values: CDR1 SSHAT, CDR2 FNYEAQ (reference sequence). In DNA, the CDR3 is TGTGCTAGCAGCTTAGGCCAGGAGGGGATGAATGAGCAGTATTTT. Translating gives CASSLGQEGMNEQYF.

This clonotype was counted ten times or more. The V call is TRBV6-5, the J call TRBJ1-4; D is perhaps TRBD1 (6 bases). V lost 2 bases and J lost 7, with 17 bases in between. Germline CDR1 MNHEY, CDR2 SVGAGI. The CDR3 covers 16 residues. CDR3 coding DNA: TGTGCCAGCAGTTACGACCCCGGATCGGGGGCTGAAAAACTGTTTTTT. Protein sequence: CASSYDPGSGAEKLFF.

The genes are TRBV29-1 and TRBJ2-7, with 8 bases that match TRBD1. Per germline, CDR1 SQVTM and CDR2 ANQGSEA. This CDR3 region has 12 residues. Unmatched junction bases numbered 7, after V lost 6 bases and J lost 6 bases. The CDR3 bases are TGCAGCGTGGGGGACAGGCGGCGCGAGCAGTACTTC. The encoded protein is CSVGDRRREQYF.

As for this clonotype: One end of the junction varies from germline; a read error may be responsible. V gene TRBV19 combines with J gene TRBJ2-1; tentatively, D is TRBD1 or TRBD2 (5 bases each). CDR1 is LNHDA, CDR2 SQIVND, per germline (reference sequence). The length of the CDR3 is 15 residues. CDR3: CASRGRKETDTEDFF. In nucleotides, the CDR3 is TGTGCCAGTAGGGGACGCAAGGAGACGGACACTGAAGATTTCTTT.

V is TRBV7-8 and J is TRBJ1-5, with D possibly matching TRBD1 (5 bases). V was clipped by 6 bases and J by 16 bases, with 28 bases between them. The CDR3 runs 15 residues. The germline CDR1 and CDR2 sequences are SGHVS and FQNEAQ. CDR3 residues: CASSPTRGTEALYHF. CDR3 in DNA: TGTGCCAGCAGTCCTACTAGAGGGACCGAAGCTCTCTATCATTTT.

V is TRBV12-3 or TRBV12-4 and J is TRBJ2-7; 10 bases are a match to TRBD2. This CDR3 region has 15 residues. V dropped 5 bases and J dropped 12; count of bases not matched to a gene: 16. CDR3 residues: CASSGPGLARSTGYF. In DNA form, the CDR3 reads TGTGCCAGCAGTGGACCGGGACTAGCGAGGTCTACCGGGTACTTC.

The chain employs TRBV19 and TRBJ1-1, with unresolved D. Germline V CDR1 and CDR2: LNHDA, SQIVND (reference sequence). V was pared by 6 bases and J by 3 bases, with 17 bases between. CDR3 length: 15 residues. The CDR3 DNA reads TGTGCCAGTAGCCCCTGGGAGAGGGCGGACACTGAAGCTTTCTTT. This encodes CASSPWERADTEAFF.

This rearrangement joins TRBV3-1 to TRBJ2-2; D not resolved. Trimming cost V 2 bases and J 6 bases, with 7 bases left between them. The CDR3 is 13 amino acids. CDR1 and CDR2 from the germline V gene are LGHDT and YNNKEL (reference sequence). In nucleotides, the CDR3 is TGTGCCAGCAGCCAACACGAGGCCGGGGAGCTGTTTTTT. It codes for CASSQHEAGELFF.

V gene TRBV5-1 combines with J gene TRBJ2-7; a possible D gene is TRBD2 (5 bases). CDR3 size: 12 residues. V dropped 3 bases and J dropped 12 bases, with 16 bases sitting between them. Germline CDR1 and CDR2: SGHRS and YFSETQ. CDR3 nucleotide sequence: TGCGCCAGCAGCTCGGGGAGCTACGAGACGTACTTC. As protein: CASSSGSYETYF.

The chain combines TRBV5-4 with TRBJ1-1; D might be TRBD1 (5 bases). The germline gives CDR1 SGHNT, CDR2 YYREEE (reference sequence). The CDR3 length is 14 residues. Deletions cut 3 bases from V and 0 bases from J, with 9 bases between. CDR3 sequence: CASSWEGLNTEAFF. CDR3 nucleotide sequence: TGTGCCAGCAGCTGGGAGGGGTTGAACACTGAAGCTTTCTTT. Full variable domain (missing parts from reference TRBV5-4 and TRBJ1-1): ETGVTQSPTHLIKTRGQQVTLRCSSQSGHNTVSWYQQALGQGPQFIFQYYREEENGRGNFPPRFSGLQFPNYSSELNVNALELDDSALYLCASSWEGLNTEAFFGQGTRLTVV.

The chain recombines TRBV12-3 or TRBV12-4 with TRBJ2-2, with D uncertain. V dropped 6 bases and J dropped 8 bases, with 13 bases sitting between them. This CDR3 is built from 13 residues. The CDR3 loop is CASRDGEPGELFF. CDR3 nucleotide sequence: TGTGCCAGCAGGGATGGTGAGCCTGGGGAGCTGTTTTTT.